This entry is about one T cell receptor (beta chain). The antigen it binds to is not known. The input lacks base qualities; no much larger clone sits a single base away. Preparation of the library involved the immunoSEQ multiplex PCR assay. For the multiplex PCR, a mixture combining 60 forward primers for TCR Vbeta segments and 13 reverse primers for TCR Jbeta segments was used. A multiplex PCR assay on genomic DNA amplified the CDR3 region of rearranged TCR beta genes. On the Illumina HiSeq System, the amplified TCR beta libraries were sequenced as 87-base-pair reads. Per the authors' processing: In a later analysis, around 80 million unique TCR beta chains were counted across the roughly 670 repertoires, and around 10 million of these chains were shared by at least two donors. To remove PCR and sequencing errors, raw reads were error-corrected and collapsed into unique sequences using a nearest-neighbor algorithm that merged closely related sequences. CDR3 sequences were aligned to IMGT reference sequences to assign V, D and J gene segments. For a sequence to be retained, a match of at least six nucleotides was required to both a V gene segment and a J gene segment. A rearrangement was called productive if the CDR3 had no stop codons and remained in frame with V and J, and every other rearrangement was called non-productive. CDR3 was defined by IMGT convention, running from the second conserved V-encoded cysteine to the conserved J-encoded phenylalanine. In an earlier analysis of roughly 610 of the donors, sequences lacking an unambiguous match to a single V gene segment were excluded. An earlier analysis of fewer than 750 of the donors classified V segments as functional when productive rearrangements were above 56.7% and as segregating when the standard deviation between donors was above 5%. A statistical classification framework was built for diagnosing cytomegalovirus status from the catalog of TCR beta chain sequences. In a later analysis, TCR nucleotide sequences were compared against IMGT/GENE-DB human TR gene sequences so that V and J genes could be assigned. Using the TCRdist pipeline, a later analysis assigned CDR3 sequences along with most-parsimonious VDJ recombination scenarios. In a later analysis, each TCR beta chain was defined by its CDR3 amino acid sequence together with its V-gene family, and reads without a unique V-gene family were excluded. A later analysis removed roughly 590 highly shared, low-generation-probability nucleotide sequences to deal with suspected cross-contamination and a sequencing artifact. In a later analysis, a clonal expansion index was calculated for each public chain from normalized within-repertoire ranks of inferred template counts. Generation probabilities in a later analysis came from a VDJ recombination model fitted to out-of-frame rearrangements, and those results were checked against IGoR. A later analysis scored TCR-TCR, TCR-HLA and TCR-CMV co-occurrence with hypergeometric tests, applying a repertoire-size bias correction to TCR pairs. A later analysis estimated false discovery rates by permuting HLA or CMV assignments 20 times. In a later analysis, co-occurring TCRs were grouped using DBSCAN, with TCRdist sequence similarity added in when clustering inside HLA-allele-positive subsets. Co-occurrence clustering excluded repertoires with fewer than 30,000 or more than 120,000 public chains, plus five with anomalous nucleotide sharing. Imported from immuneACCESS, the table was reduced by TCRdb to in-frame sequences with V and J called. These copies leave out some clones; in studies compared against another copy, an unresolved V gene accounts for under half, and the cause of the remainder is not known. V and J calls and clone size are given by that table; D and trimming were obtained from the DNA. The sample records over 150,000 clones, roughly 75% of which are singletons. The biggest ten clones account for approximately 5% of the sample.

This specimen belongs to a study of cytomegalovirus exposure and HLA in healthy donors (dated by TCRdb to about 2017). Some background on the complete study: In an earlier analysis of approximately 500 of the donors, about 270 Gb of sequence data and roughly 100 million unique TCR beta sequences from about 179 million T cells were reported. A later genetic analysis used genome-wide SNP genotypes for about three fifths of the 666 donors, treating that subset as a discovery cohort. The study aimed to test whether cataloging public T cell receptors could reveal signatures of past pathogen exposure. To predict cytomegalovirus infection status, the study combined high-throughput TCR immunosequencing, statistical association of individual TCRs with disease status, and machine learning. Donor age, sex, ethnicity and CMV serostatus were compiled alongside the repertoire data. All discovery cohort repertoires had been generated on a single sequencing platform. Because of strong linkage in the cohort, roughly five DR-DQ haplotypes were treated as single units for association and clustering. The study used immunosequencing to profile the T cell repertoires of approximately 650 subjects and linked those repertoires to cytomegalovirus serostatus. The later analysis used no new phenotypic data to find candidate immune exposures, relying instead on TCR beta sequences and their occurrence across donors. The genetic ancestry cluster associated with self-reported Caucasian donors included 81% of the roughly 410 genotyped donors. About 280 gigabases of sequencing data and tens of millions of unique TCR sequences made up an early release that covered over 550 HLA-typed donors. To decide whether each TCR beta V gene segment behaved as functional or pseudogenic, an earlier analysis of some 600 of the donors relied on high-throughput TCR beta sequencing. Typing coverage differed by locus: A, B, C, DRB1 and DQB1 were typed in roughly 629-630 donors, DQA1 in about 560, DPA1 in 600 to 610, and DPB1 in approximately 450. In addition to the first cohort of 666 subjects, a separate validation cohort of approximately 130 different subjects was used. A later analysis re-examined previously published TCR beta repertoires from more than 650 donors and added high-resolution HLA genotyping to investigate patterns of TCR occurrence. Among about 370 genotyped donors of the cohort, an average of around 220,000 unique TCR beta nucleotide sequences was sequenced per donor, of which about 18% were non-productive. HLA typing included class I and class II loci at four-digit resolution.

The full study reports these points: Immune exposure information for the cohort was limited to CMV serostatus. A further reported finding was that TCR beta sequences accurately predicted the HLA-A and HLA-B alleles for most subjects in the first cohort. Some IMGT-functional V segments, including TRBV6-2 and TRBV6-3, could not be distinguished by the 87-base-pair reads and were therefore excluded. Strong co-occurrence of HLA alleles, especially DR and DQ, made assigning TCR associations to individual alleles difficult. A later analysis reported that several top co-occurrence clusters appeared linked to parvovirus B19, influenza, CMV and Epstein-Barr virus. HLA typing was unavailable for some donors at each locus, so association tests used only the typed subset. A later genetic analysis reported fewer N-insertions in productive TCRs among donors in an Asian-associated ancestry cluster than the approximately 670-donor mean. In a later analysis, HLA-associated TCR beta chains showed more clonal expansion and lower generation probabilities than non-associated chains that were equally common. A later genetic analysis associated a missense DCLRE1C variant with V-gene and J-gene trimming of TCR beta chains, and an independent cohort replicated the association. Linkage disequilibrium might explain the correlated functional status among segregating V segments, but an unknown experimental factor could not be excluded. A later analysis associated about 17,000 TCR beta sequences with specific HLA alleles at a false discovery rate of 0.05. Because counts were too low, about 18 rarely observed V segments, including chromosome 9 orphons, were left out of the earlier analysis of approximately 500 of the donors. According to a later analysis, TCR association rates differed among HLA loci, with DRB1 alleles showing the most associated TCRs and HLA-C alleles showing the fewest. In vitro tests confirmed that a few of the cytomegalovirus-associated TCR beta chains recognize cytomegalovirus antigens. In this cohort, only TCR beta chains were sequenced, and detectable features were limited by the absence of alpha or paired-chain data. In the study, some 160 TCR beta chains were listed as associated with cytomegalovirus. Across donors, most TCR sequences were observed very rarely, whereas some public TCRs were present in many individuals. Roughly uniform sequencing depth across donors was assumed in presence/absence analyses, although this assumption may not hold. Broadly in line with IMGT annotations, most TCR beta V segments showed up in productive rearrangements about 87% or about 30% of the time in an earlier analysis of several hundred of the donors. The authors suggested that the approach could potentially be generalized to other disease states and immunological phenotypes. In a later analysis, most CMV-associated TCR beta chains were found to appear HLA-restricted, with HLA associations seemingly driven largely by CMV exposure. Cytomegalovirus status was reported to be diagnosed by the classifier with high specificity and sensitivity in both the original and validation cohorts. A cluster of highly shared sequence variants was judged likely to be a technical artifact of the sequencing pipeline.

In total, more than 500 healthy bone marrow donors made up the cohort. At the time of sampling, all cohort members were nominally healthy, though unrecorded immune exposures were likely present. The donor was CMV seropositive and was included in the group of some 290 seropositive cohort members. Each donor provided a peripheral blood sample, and peripheral blood mononuclear cells were used for TCR beta sequencing. Genomic DNA was extracted from the blood cell samples with the Qiagen DNeasy Blood Extraction Kit. The germline V gene provides CDR1 MGHRA and CDR2 YSYEKL. A distance of 11 bases separates the germline ends of V and J, which lose 1 base and 8 bases respectively. From the cysteine through the phenylalanine, the CDR3 covers 13 amino acids. Of all the DNA, just the CDR3 is kept, 39 bases in frame from base 1.

Sequenced input: PBMCs. The origin of this receptor is a man aged 25-40 years in good health and CMV-seropositive. The rearrangement combines TRBV4-1 with TRBJ1-2; a confident D gene designation cannot be given. DNA sequence: TGCGCCAGCAGCCAAGGGTCAGTGAGGGGCTACACCTTC. Translated, it reads CASSQGSVRGYTF.